Shown below are 23 T cell receptor beta chains from a single sample sequenced in a study of T-cell memory formation after mild COVID-19. TCRdb passed the 5' RACE reads through MiXCR, listing each CDR3 protein once. This sample has tens of thousands of distinct CDR3 sequences, with around 13% found just once. Sequencing used PBMCs or a T cell subset sorted from them (not recorded which). These receptors all stem from an adult woman who had mild COVID-19 (a few samples of this study predate the infection). Cell type and time point are not known.

This chain connects TRBV6-1 to TRBJ2-7; possible D gene TRBD1, 5 bases. V gave up 3 bases and J gave up 3 bases, with 12 bases separating them. The V gene's germline CDR1 is MNHNS and CDR2 SASEGT. CDR3 length equals 14 residues. For the CDR3, the DNA is TGTGCCAGCAGTGAGGCGCAGGGCCACTACGAGCAGTACTTC. It codes for CASSEAQGHYEQYF.

This clonotype was observed a few times. This chain uses TRBV7-2 with TRBJ2-7; 7 positions match TRBD2. CDR1 is SGHTA, CDR2 FQGNSA, per germline. The CDR3 is made up of 14 amino acids. The V gene end was trimmed by 7 bases and the J gene end by 3 bases; junction bases not matched to a gene: 9. CDR3 DNA: TGTGCCAGCACCCAGAATGGCGGGAGCTACGAGCAGTACTTC. Protein sequence: CASTQNGGSYEQYF.

V usage is TRBV5-5 and J usage is TRBJ2-6, with D perhaps matching TRBD1 (5 bases). CDR1 is SGHKS and CDR2 is YYEKEE in the germline V gene (reference sequence). The CDR3 length is 15 residues. V was cut by 2 bases and J by 2 bases, with 8 bases left in between. In DNA, the CDR3 is TGTGCCAGCAGCTTAGAAGGGGCTGGGGCCAACGTCCTGACTTTC. Its protein product is CASSLEGAGANVLTF.

This clonotype was seen ten or more times. The genes are TRBV12-3 or TRBV12-4 and TRBJ2-5; no clear D. This CDR3 spans 13 amino acids. V lost 1 base to trimming and J lost 3 bases, with 6 bases between them. CDR3 protein: CASSLGRKETQYF. The CDR3 DNA sequence: TGTGCCAGCAGTTTAGGCAGGAAAGAGACCCAGTACTTC.

This clonotype has at least ten counts. This chain uses TRBV7-6 with TRBJ2-7, with TRBD1 matching 7 bases. This CDR3 is 14 amino acids long. The germline V gene has CDR1 SGHVS and CDR2 FNYEAQ. Germline trimming cut 3 bases from V and 3 bases from J; bases unmatched to any gene: 5. The CDR3 is CASSFRDSGYEQYF. CDR3 nucleotide sequence: TGTGCCAGCAGCTTTAGGGACAGCGGCTACGAGCAGTACTTC.

The table lists this clonotype with a few counts. This chain joins TRBV20-1 and TRBJ2-7, with TRBD2 matching over 9 bases. Unmatched junction bases numbered 5, after V lost 3 bases and J lost 5 bases. The CDR3 length is 13 residues. Germline assignment: CDR1 DFQATT and CDR2 SNEGSKA (reference sequence). The CDR3 reads CSASAGGPNEQYF. The DNA for the CDR3 is TGCAGTGCTAGTGCGGGAGGGCCCAACGAGCAGTACTTC.

The sample holds a few counts of this clonotype. The chain has TRBV28 and TRBJ2-5, with 9 positions matching TRBD2. The CDR3 spans 19 residues. Losses at the gene ends were 2 bases for V and 0 bases for J; bases not matched to a gene: 13. Germline V CDR1 and CDR2: MDHEN, SYDVKM. The CDR3 reads CASSLMVLREGPYQETQYF. CDR3 nucleotide sequence: TGTGCCAGCAGTTTAATGGTTTTGCGGGAGGGCCCGTACCAAGAGACCCAGTACTTC.

This clonotype was seen only a few times. The V and J genes are TRBV5-4 and TRBJ2-7; D is ambiguous. There are 11 residues in the CDR3. Germline lookup yields CDR1 SGHNT and CDR2 YYREEE (reference sequence). With 3 bases removed from V and 7 bases from J, the gap between germline ends came to 8 bases. Here the CDR3 reads CASSSLGEQYF. In DNA form, the CDR3 reads TGTGCCAGCAGCTCCTTGGGGGAGCAGTACTTC.

This clonotype was found a few times. The chain employs TRBV29-1 and TRBJ2-1; possibly TRBD2 for D (7 bases). Germline CDR1 reads SQVTM; CDR2 reads ANQGSEA. The CDR3 runs to 20 residues. Trimming cost V 0 bases and J 5 bases, with 29 bases left between them. The CDR3 nucleotides read TGCAGCGTTGAAGATGCCAGGGGCGAGTACTGGGGGGAGGGTAACAATGAGCAGTTCTTC. It encodes CSVEDARGEYWGEGNNEQFF.

The CDR3 here is CASSLETGFIDEQYF. For the CDR3, the DNA is TGTGCCAGCAGCTTGGAGACAGGTTTCATCGACGAGCAGTACTTC. This chain uses TRBV5-4 with TRBJ2-7, with D tentatively TRBD1 (6 bases). The CDR3 contains 15 residues. V was pared by 0 bases and J by 5 bases, with 15 bases between. Looked up from germline, CDR1 is SGHNT and CDR2 is YYREEE (reference sequence).

This clonotype has only a few counts. The chain joins TRBV25-1 to TRBJ2-3; 13 nucleotides match TRBD2. This CDR3 has 17 residues. The germline V gene encodes CDR1 MGHDK and CDR2 SYGVNS. Trimming took 3 bases from V and 6 from J; bases not matched to a gene: 9. Written as DNA, the CDR3 is TGTGCCAGCAGTGATGGACTAGCGGGAGTATTGGGGGATACGCAGTATTTT. This encodes CASSDGLAGVLGDTQYF.

This chain connects TRBV5-1 to TRBJ1-1; 12 nucleotides agree with TRBD1. The CDR3 extends over 15 amino acids. Germline V gives CDR1 SGHRS, CDR2 YFSETQ. V lost 4 bases to trimming and J lost 5 bases; unmatched junction nucleotides: 6. The CDR3 loop is CASSAGQGAGTEAFF. CDR3 sequence (DNA): TGCGCCAGCAGCGCGGGACAGGGGGCGGGAACTGAAGCTTTCTTT.

The genes are TRBV5-1 and TRBJ2-1, with 10 bases fitting TRBD1. Per germline, CDR1 SGHRS and CDR2 YFSETQ. Losses at the gene ends were 4 bases for V and 2 bases for J; bases not matched to a gene: 3. CDR3 size: 15 residues. CDR3 sequence reads: CASSAGQGTYNEQFF. CDR3 DNA: TGCGCCAGCAGCGCGGGACAGGGGACCTACAATGAGCAGTTCTTC.

This sequence joins TRBV7-9 and TRBJ2-7; D is ambiguous. Germline V gene data show CDR1 as SEHNR and CDR2 as FQNEAQ (reference sequence). There are 15 residues in the CDR3. The V gene lost 2 bases and the J gene lost 0 bases, with 11 bases spanning the gap. CDR3 in DNA: TGTGCCAGCAGCTTACCGGACCTCAGCTCCTACGAGCAGTACTTC. It codes for CASSLPDLSSYEQYF.

This clonotype came up a few times. The chain is built from TRBV9 and TRBJ2-2; 8 bases match TRBD2. CDR3 size: 14 residues. The germline CDR1 and CDR2 sequences are SGDLS and YYNGEE. Trimming at V came to 7 bases and at J to 2 bases, leaving 4 bases not matched to a gene. The CDR3, as DNA: TGTGCCAGCCGGGGGGGTGTAAACACCGGGGAGCTGTTTTTT. Translating it yields CASRGGVNTGELFF.

The chain has TRBV20-1 and TRBJ2-7, with 9 bases aligning to TRBD2. In germline, CDR1 is DFQATT, CDR2 SNEGSKA (reference sequence). This CDR3 comprises 18 residues. The trim removed 2 bases at V and 3 bases at J, leaving 17 bases unmatched. The CDR3 loop is CSARTAGGPEVRHYEQYF. DNA of the CDR3: TGCAGTGCTAGAACTGCGGGAGGGCCAGAAGTTCGGCACTACGAGCAGTACTTC.

The genes are TRBV2 and TRBJ2-7; D is ambiguous. CDR3 length: 14 residues. Germline V lookup: CDR1 SNHLY, CDR2 FYNNEI. Deletions cut 8 bases from V and 2 bases from J, with 16 bases between. The CDR3 reads CASSEAYSTYEQYF. The CDR3, as DNA: TGTGCCAGCTCCGAGGCATACTCCACCTACGAGCAGTACTTC. Looking up the rest from reference TRBV2 and TRBJ2-7 gives the full variable domain: EPEVTQTPSHQVTQMGQEVILRCVPISNHLYFYWYRQILGQKVEFLVSFYNNEISEKSEIFDDQFSVERPDGSNFTLKIRSTKLEDSAMYFCASSEAYSTYEQYFGPGTRLTVT.

The table lists this clonotype with a few counts. This rearrangement joins TRBV4-1 to TRBJ2-5, with D perhaps matching TRBD2 (6 bases). Trimming left V 3 bases short and J 5 bases short, with 13 bases between. The CDR3 has 14 amino acids. CDR1 MGHRA and CDR2 YSYEKL come from the germline V gene. CDR3 amino acids: CASSHPGGWETQYF. Here the CDR3 DNA reads TGCGCCAGCAGCCACCCTGGGGGGTGGGAGACCCAGTACTTC.

This clonotype was seen a handful of times. The gene calls are TRBV11-2 and TRBJ2-2; weak D call: TRBD1 (6 bases). Per germline, CDR1 SGHAT and CDR2 FQNNGV. Trimming removed 5 bases from V and 0 bases from J, with 16 bases in between. This CDR3 spans 17 amino acids. The CDR3 here is CASSARPGTTNTGELFF. The CDR3 DNA follows: TGTGCCAGCAGCGCTCGGCCCGGGACAACGAACACCGGGGAGCTGTTTTTT.

This chain joins TRBV6-5 and TRBJ1-2; tentative D call: TRBD1 (5 bases). V gave up 6 bases and J gave up 4 bases, with 24 bases separating them. Germline CDR1 and CDR2: MNHEY and SVGAGI. This CDR3 comprises 17 residues. In nucleotides, the CDR3 is TGTGCCAGCAGCTCGGGCTCCTTGGGGGTTTGGGGCTATGGCTACACCTTC. It is translated as CASSSGSLGVWGYGYTF.

This chain connects TRBV7-9 to TRBJ2-7; 7 positions match TRBD1. Losses at the gene ends were 0 bases for V and 3 bases for J; bases not matched to a gene: 8. The CDR3 totals 16 residues. Germline V gene lookup returns CDR1 SEHNR and CDR2 FQNEAQ (reference sequence). CDR3 sequence: CASSLARQGDHYEQYF. The CDR3 nucleotides read TGTGCCAGCAGCTTAGCCCGGCAGGGGGATCACTACGAGCAGTACTTC.

This clonotype was found a few times. CDR3 sequence reads: CASSGYGSSYNEQFF. Here the CDR3 DNA reads TGTGCCAGCAGCGGTTACGGGAGCTCCTACAATGAGCAGTTCTTC. J is TRBJ2-1 and V is TRBV7-7; tentative D call: TRBD2 (6 bases). The CDR3 is made up of 15 amino acids. The V gene lost 5 bases and the J gene lost 0 bases, with 11 bases spanning the gap. Germline values: CDR1 SSHAT, CDR2 FNYEAQ (reference sequence).

The rearrangement joins TRBV24-1 to TRBJ2-2; a weak D match, TRBD2 (6 bases). Germline CDR1 is KGHDR and CDR2 is SFDVKD. This CDR3 has 15 residues. Trimming cost V 3 bases and J 2 bases, with 9 bases left between them. The DNA of the CDR3 is TGTGCCACCAGTGATCTAGCGACAAACACCGGGGAGCTGTTTTTT. Its protein is CATSDLATNTGELFF.